Shown below are 4 T cell receptor beta chains from a single sample sequenced in a study of CD8 T cells in ankylosing spondylitis. TCRdb reanalysed the 5' RACE reads using MiXCR and keeps one entry per CDR3 protein. The table records about 540,000 distinct CDR3 sequences, approximately 11% of them present only once. General observations from the study: Fewer than ten highly homologous variants made up a TCR beta motif that seemed to typify ankylosing spondylitis blood.

Their cognate antigens are unknown. Sequenced input: blood, either unsorted or a sorted T cell fraction (not recorded which). Receptor source: a male donor with ankylosing spondylitis.

The chain carries TRBV29-1 and TRBJ1-1; D is undetermined. The CDR3 runs 16 residues. Trimming took off 2 bases at V and 1 base at J, with 17 bases between the two ends. Germline V gives CDR1 SQVTM, CDR2 ANQGSEA. CDR3 residues: CSVEISGSPKNTEAFF. As DNA, the CDR3 is TGCAGCGTTGAAATTTCGGGATCCCCAAAGAACACTGAAGCTTTCTTT.

This clonotype has a count of ten or more. The gene calls are TRBV4-1 and TRBJ2-3; D call uncertain. The CDR3 is 12 amino acids. Germline lookup yields CDR1 MGHRA and CDR2 YSYEKL. Between the trimmed V and J ends, which lost 1 base and 5 bases, there was a span of 4 bases. The CDR3 spells CASSQAVDTQYF. In DNA form, the CDR3 reads TGCGCCAGCAGCCAAGCCGTAGATACGCAGTATTTT.

This clonotype occurred a few times. The chain has TRBV20-1 and TRBJ2-7; either TRBD1 or TRBD2 may fit D (6 bases each). This CDR3 is 13 amino acids long. In germline, CDR1 is DFQATT, CDR2 SNEGSKA (reference sequence). Deletions cut 4 bases from V and 7 bases from J, with 17 bases between. CDR3 residues: CSAKRTVGGEQYF. The CDR3 DNA follows: TGCAGTGCTAAACGGACAGTTGGAGGGGAGCAGTACTTC.

The sample holds a few counts of this clonotype. The rearrangement links TRBV24-1 to TRBJ2-1, with 7 bases fitting TRBD1. Looked up from germline, CDR1 is KGHDR and CDR2 is SFDVKD. The CDR3 contains 19 residues. V was clipped by 3 bases and J by 4 bases; unmatched bases: 17. CDR3 loop: CATSDPLRSSDRKYNEQFF. CDR3 nucleotide sequence: TGTGCCACCAGTGATCCTCTTCGCTCTTCGGACAGGAAATACAATGAGCAGTTCTTC.